The count of the clone carrying this T cell receptor beta chain is one. Its antigen is not known. This entry belongs to a study of cytomegalovirus exposure and HLA in healthy donors. The overall study: Earlier, 95 million to 130 million unique TCR beta sequences were recovered from approximately 180 million T cells by an analysis. Genetic ancestry analysis placed about 84% of the 350 to 500 donors that were genotyped in the Caucasian-associated cluster.

Study-level results: Evidence from a later analysis indicated that most CMV-associated TCR beta chains looked HLA-restricted. V- and J-gene trimming of TCR beta was linked (in a later analysis) to a missense DCLRE1C variant.

Primers: 60 Vbeta forward and 13 Jbeta reverse. Clones were sequenced by immunoSEQ multiplex PCR, and TCRdb holds only the in-frame ones, with some missing. Among about 140,000 clones listed, around 79% were seen once. The source is a male donor in good health and CMV-seronegative. Sequencing was carried out using PBMCs.

CDR3 amino acids: CASSVVTEAFF. The CDR3 region has the DNA TGTGCCAGCAGCGTAGTAACTGAAGCTTTCTTT. The V and J genes are TRBV9 and TRBJ1-1, with D hard to call. With 0 bases removed from V and 5 bases from J, the gap between germline ends came to 2 bases. This CDR3 spans 11 amino acids. Germline loops: CDR1 SGDLS, CDR2 YYNGEE. Drawing the rest from reference TRBV9 and TRBJ1-1, the complete variable domain is DSGVTQTPKHLITATGQRVTLRCSPRSGDLSVYWYQQSLDQGLQFLIQYYNGEERAKGNILERFSAQQFPDLHSELNLSSLELGDSALYFCASSVVTEAFFGQGTRLTVV.